This TCR beta chain was profiled in a study of blood T cell repertoires in COVID-19 (dated by TCRdb to about 2020). Notes on the research overall: The collaborator samples originated in the United States, Italy and Spain and spanned the acute and convalescent phases of COVID-19. The material from the prospective study consisted of cDNA or gDNA derived from T cells, B-cell-depleted T cells, or PBMCs. Deeply sampled blood TCRbeta repertoires from subjects exposed to, actively infected with, or recovered from COVID-19 were included in the dataset. The repertoires were released in a freely available public database meant as a resource for research on the immune response to SARS-CoV-2. The samples were drawn from two sources: the first 160 participants of the ongoing ImmuneRACE study, and 1,000 to 1,500 subjects contributed by 6 global collaborators. Sample metadata almost always included a de-identified subject ID, COVID-19 status, age in years and sex. Where available, HLA class I and class II types were obtained from metadata supplied by the sample provider rather than from assay-based typing. On the study overall, not on this receptor specifically: How much clinical and demographic metadata was included differed by source and by participant, and the metadata was provided uncurated.

The immunoSEQ Assay, a bias-controlled multiplex PCR, was used to amplify TCRbeta CDR3 regions from genomic DNA. From the authors' description of their analysis: Nucleated cell counts per sample were estimated from amplification of reference gene primers within the assay. To quantify the absolute abundance of each unique TCRbeta CDR3 rearrangement, sequence reads were collapsed and filtered. For each sample, productive Simpson clonality was calculated as the square root of Simpson's diversity index over productive rearrangements. As stored in TCRdb, this immuneACCESS dataset retains in-frame rearrangements with V and J assigned. A fraction of the clones does not appear; measured against another copy, unresolved V genes explain less than half of the discrepancy, and the remainder lacks a known reason. Clone size and the V and J calls come from that table; the DNA yielded D and trimming. For this sample the table gives about 48,000 clones, of which around 85% were detected only once. The top ten clonotypes cover 5.9% of the sample.

Whole blood was collected in K2EDTA tubes by collaborating institutions according to the institutions' own protocols. For TCRbeta analysis, collaborators shipped samples in one of three forms: frozen whole blood, isolated PBMCs, or DNA extracted from either of those sample types. This clone has a handful of counts. What this receptor recognizes is not known. The record has no base qualities; no much larger clone is one base away. The trim is 5 bases for V and 4 bases for J, with a gap of 13 bases between the germline ends. From a lookup of the germline V gene (reference sequence), CDR1 and CDR2 are LNHDA and SQIVND. From the cysteine through the phenylalanine, the CDR3 covers 14 amino acids. Here the CDR3 DNA is all that survives: 42 bases in frame from base 1.

The sequenced sample consisted of peripheral blood. The sequence joins TRBV19 to TRBJ2-3; no D segment can be confidently identified. The receptor was isolated from a woman in her fifties or sixties with acute or convalescent COVID-19. CDR3 region: CASSDILPADTQYF. The nucleotide sequence reads as follows: TGTGCCAGTAGTGACATACTTCCGGCAGATACGCAGTATTTT. Beyond the CDR3, the reference TRBV19 and TRBJ2-3 genes provide the residues; the full variable domain reads: DGGITQSPKYLFRKEGQNVTLSCEQNLNHDAMYWYRQDPGQGLRLIYYSQIVNDFQKGDIAEGYSVSREKKESFPLTVTSAQKNPTAFYLCASSDILPADTQYFGPGTRLTVL.